This is a list of T cell receptor beta chains from one sample in a study of shared clonotypes between healthy human individuals. Here immunoSEQ multiplex PCR was the method, and the copy in TCRdb shows in-frame clones only, minus some. The table lists 2 million to 2.5 million clones, around 93% of them singletons. Sequences were obtained from naive CD8+ T cells from PBMCs. These receptors originate from a man aged 18-30 years in good health. Some clones in this sample may be carry-over from other donors' samples. Both conserved end residues are trimmed from each CDR3.

v_gene | CDR3aa
TRBV4-2 | ASSQVREGTLRNTIY
TRBV5-6 | ASIWGGAHNYGYT
TRBV7-9 | ASSLAKFRAYEKLF
TRBV6-5 | ASSLRQGADEQF
TRBV7-3 | ASSPGLGYNEQF
TRBV28 | ASSFLSFGDEQF
TRBV10-3 | AISESGGSQPQH
TRBV5-1 | ASSGGLWGSPYEQY
TRBV27 | ASSKPGTATYEQY
TRBV29-1 | SVVFPSLQYGYT
TRBV10-2 | ASSEMRAQRYNEQF
TRBV6-4 | ASARRQPFYEQY
TRBV5-4 | ASSGDGNQPQH
TRBV9 | ASSVEPGQGRDTEAF
TRBV9 | ASSDVQGGDIQY
TRBV5-4 | ASSYQEGASGYT
TRBV19 | ASSIDAVGIGTEAF
TRBV15 | ATSRVSPRALNTGELF
TRBV13 | ASSPSGGDDEQY
TRBV7-9 | ASSPAGQAYQPQH
TRBV5-1 | ASSFQELF
TRBV5-1 | ASSSASGTGVAYEQY
TRBV7-3 | ASSPQAGTLWDTQY
TRBV15 | ATSRAGTGGAGEKLF
TRBV27 | ASSLQGMGEQY
TRBV5-4 | ASSLVGGIHEQY
TRBV7-9 | ASSLGAREETQY
TRBV13 | ASSLGLAGTLSSYNEQF
TRBV7-2 | ASSPRGRTETQY
TRBV2 | ASSVPGTGDTGELF
TRBV5-4 | ASSFSGRDGYT
TRBV28 | ASSPHRTFLETQY
TRBV28 | ASSLSPGGLYEQY
TRBV7-9 | ASSETGLNTEAF
TRBV7-9 | ASSLGGTGYT
TRBV9 | ASSVGDQTYEQY
TRBV29-1 | SVYVEARYGYT
TRBV5-1 | ASSEQGNEQY
TRBV15 | ATSSPPGGAPKNIQY
TRBV7-9 | ASSIPFSGGSNEQF
TRBV28 | ASRQLGPDYGYT
TRBV11-3 | ASSRSGGVLNTEAF
TRBV6-5 | ASSPGGIYGYT
TRBV7-6 | ASSEGTSGTTYEQY
TRBV29-1 | SGEEDSRKKQF
TRBV5-1 | ASSYSQGAGEQY
TRBV27 | ASRPTWTVRSTDTQY
TRBV6-5 | ASSYGTGISYEQY
TRBV28 | ASSKGQPYEQY
TRBV15 | ATSRDRVDSTDTQY
TRBV9 | ASSVGDGTYEQY
TRBV4-1 | ASSQQGQSYGYT
TRBV9 | ASSAPVWDNEQF
TRBV6-1 | ASRGGQAYEQY
TRBV29-1 | SVELTNEQY